This TCR beta chain was documented in a study of blood T cells in healthy people across ages. CDR3 length: 16 amino acids. Trimming removed 2 bases from V and 5 bases from J, with 16 bases in between. Primers used in a second PCR of about 7 to 12 cycles were a sample-barcoded 5' primer and a J-beta primer mix. The template-switch adaptor was a 5' adaptor with 12 random nucleotides. It tagged each cDNA molecule. TCRdb re-analysed the 5' RACE reads in MiXCR, keeping a single row per CDR3 protein. The sample comprises around 900,000 distinct CDR3 sequences, around 54% of which are singletons, and about 21% rests with the top ten. Only a few counts were recorded for this clonotype.

V and J are TRBV12-3 or TRBV12-4 and TRBJ2-1; TRBD2 is a possible D gene (5 bases). Source material: blood. The sequence was collected from a woman aged 60-75 years in good health. The CDR3 nucleotides read TGTGCCAGCAGTTTACAATTGCGGGCAGCTAACAATGAGCAGTTCTTC. It translates to CASSLQLRAANNEQFF.